The T cell receptor (beta chain) described here comes from a study of blood T cells in healthy people across ages. Study-wide results and caveats: Measured against age, TCR beta diversity per million T cells decreased in a roughly linear manner.

Turning to this clonotype: Its specificity is unknown.

Germline V gene data show CDR1 as SQVTM and CDR2 as ANQGSEA. The CDR3 sequence is 14 residues long. The V gene end was trimmed by 6 bases and the J gene end by 10 bases; junction bases not matched to a gene: 9. It was with a sample-barcoded 5' primer and a J-beta primer mix that a second PCR of roughly 6 to 11 cycles was run. Carrying 12 random nucleotides, a template-switch adaptor labeled each individual cDNA molecule. TCRdb itself ran the 5' RACE reads through MiXCR, one entry per CDR3 protein. The sample includes 450,000 to 700,000 distinct CDR3 sequences, approximately 27% of them seen just once.

This clonotype originated in a woman aged 65 to 85 in good health. Sequenced material: blood. V usage is TRBV29-1 and J usage is TRBJ1-6; 10 nucleotides agree with TRBD1. Here the CDR3 reads CSVRDRGIESPLHF. CDR3 bases: TGCAGCGTGCGGGACAGGGGAATCGAATCACCCCTCCACTTT. The full variable domain, its missing parts supplied by reference TRBV29-1 and TRBJ1-6, is SAVISQKPSRDICQRGTSLTIQCQVDSQVTMMFWYRQQPGQSLTLIATANQGSEATYESGFVIDKFPISRPNLTFSTLTVSNMSPEDSSIYLCSVRDRGIESPLHFGNGTRLTVT.